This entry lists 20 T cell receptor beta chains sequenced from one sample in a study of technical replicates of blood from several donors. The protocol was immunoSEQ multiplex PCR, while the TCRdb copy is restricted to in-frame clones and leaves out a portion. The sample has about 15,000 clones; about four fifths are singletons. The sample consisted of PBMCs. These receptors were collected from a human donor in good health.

CDR3 in DNA: TGCAGTGCTAGGGGCACCTACGAGCAGTACTTC. Translated: CSARGTYEQYF. This chain connects TRBV20-1 to TRBJ2-7, with D unresolved. Trimming shortened V by 3 bases and J by 2 bases, and 5 bases separated the two germline ends. This CDR3 has 11 residues. CDR1 and CDR2 (germline): DFQATT, SNEGSKA (reference sequence).

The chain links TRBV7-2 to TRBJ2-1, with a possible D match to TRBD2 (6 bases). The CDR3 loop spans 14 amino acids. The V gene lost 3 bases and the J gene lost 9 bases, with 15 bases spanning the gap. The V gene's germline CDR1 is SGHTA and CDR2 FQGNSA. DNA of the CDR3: TGTGCCAGCAGCTTTAGGACGGGAGAAATTGAGCAGTTCTTC. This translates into CASSFRTGEIEQFF.

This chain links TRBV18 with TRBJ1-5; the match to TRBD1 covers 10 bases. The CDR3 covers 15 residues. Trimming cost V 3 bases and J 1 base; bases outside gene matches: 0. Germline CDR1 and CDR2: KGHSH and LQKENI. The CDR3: CASSPGQGSNQPQHF. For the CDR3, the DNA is TGTGCCAGCTCACCGGGACAGGGGAGCAATCAGCCCCAGCATTTT.

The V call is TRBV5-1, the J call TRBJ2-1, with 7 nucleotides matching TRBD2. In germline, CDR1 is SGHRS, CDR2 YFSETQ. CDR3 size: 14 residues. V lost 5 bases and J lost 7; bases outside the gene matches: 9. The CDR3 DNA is TGCGCCAGCAGAGAGGCGGGAGTAAGAAATGAGCAGTTCTTC. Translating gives CASREAGVRNEQFF.

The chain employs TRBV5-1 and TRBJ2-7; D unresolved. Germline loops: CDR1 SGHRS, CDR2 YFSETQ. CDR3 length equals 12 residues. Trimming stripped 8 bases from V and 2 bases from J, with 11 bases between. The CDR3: CASFSSAYEQYF. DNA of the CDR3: TGCGCCAGTTTTTCTTCGGCCTACGAGCAGTACTTC.

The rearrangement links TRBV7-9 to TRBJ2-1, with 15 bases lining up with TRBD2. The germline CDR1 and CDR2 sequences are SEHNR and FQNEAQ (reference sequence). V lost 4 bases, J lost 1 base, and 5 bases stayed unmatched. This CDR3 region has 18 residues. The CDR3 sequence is CASSSGTSGRKSYNEQFF. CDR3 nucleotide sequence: TGTGCCAGCAGCTCAGGGACTAGCGGGAGGAAATCCTACAATGAGCAGTTCTTC.

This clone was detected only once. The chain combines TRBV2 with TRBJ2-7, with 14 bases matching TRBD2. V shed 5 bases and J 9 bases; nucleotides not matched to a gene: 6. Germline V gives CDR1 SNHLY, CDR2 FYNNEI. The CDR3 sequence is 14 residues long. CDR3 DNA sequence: TGTGCCAGCAGTCGGGGACTAGCGGGAGAACGGCAGTACTTC. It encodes CASSRGLAGERQYF.

CDR3 in DNA: TGTGCCACCAGCAGCCGGACAGGGCTTGATCAGCCCCAGCATTTT. As protein: CATSSRTGLDQPQHF. This rearrangement joins TRBV15 to TRBJ1-5; 8 bases are shared with TRBD1. Germline values: CDR1 LNHNV, CDR2 YYDKDF (reference sequence). V lost 3 bases to trimming and J lost 5 bases; unmatched junction nucleotides: 6. There are 15 residues in the CDR3.

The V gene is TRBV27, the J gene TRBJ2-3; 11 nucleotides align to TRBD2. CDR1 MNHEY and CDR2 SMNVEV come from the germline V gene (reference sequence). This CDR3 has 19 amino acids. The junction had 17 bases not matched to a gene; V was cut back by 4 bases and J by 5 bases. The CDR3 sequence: CASSSTPSSLAGVLDTQYF. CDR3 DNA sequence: TGTGCCAGCAGTTCAACCCCATCTTCACTAGCGGGAGTCTTAGATACGCAGTATTTT.

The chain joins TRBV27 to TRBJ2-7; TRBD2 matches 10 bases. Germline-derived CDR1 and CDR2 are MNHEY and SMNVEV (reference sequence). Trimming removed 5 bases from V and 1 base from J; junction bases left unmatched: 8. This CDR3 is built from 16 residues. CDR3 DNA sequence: TGTGCCAGCAGTCCCCTCCTAGCGGGGGCGTCCTACGAGCAGTACTTC. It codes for CASSPLLAGASYEQYF.

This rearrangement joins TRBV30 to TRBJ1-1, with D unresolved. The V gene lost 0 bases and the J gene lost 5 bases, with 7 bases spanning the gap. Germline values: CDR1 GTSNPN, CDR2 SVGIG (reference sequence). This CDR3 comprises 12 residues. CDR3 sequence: CAWSVPGTEAFF. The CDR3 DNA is TGTGCCTGGAGTGTACCGGGGACTGAAGCTTTCTTT.

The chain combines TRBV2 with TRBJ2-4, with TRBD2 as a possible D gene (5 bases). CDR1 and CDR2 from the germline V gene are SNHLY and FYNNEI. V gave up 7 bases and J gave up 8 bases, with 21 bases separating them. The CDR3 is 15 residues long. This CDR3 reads CASKRDTAGADIQYF. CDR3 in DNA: TGTGCCAGCAAACGGGATACTGCCGGCGCAGACATTCAGTACTTC.

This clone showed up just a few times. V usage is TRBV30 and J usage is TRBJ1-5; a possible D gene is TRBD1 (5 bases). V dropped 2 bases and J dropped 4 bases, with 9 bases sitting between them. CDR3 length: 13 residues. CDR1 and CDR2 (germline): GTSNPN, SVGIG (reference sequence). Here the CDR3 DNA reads TGTGCCTGGAGTTTGGCAGGGAATCAGCCCCAGCATTTT. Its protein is CAWSLAGNQPQHF.

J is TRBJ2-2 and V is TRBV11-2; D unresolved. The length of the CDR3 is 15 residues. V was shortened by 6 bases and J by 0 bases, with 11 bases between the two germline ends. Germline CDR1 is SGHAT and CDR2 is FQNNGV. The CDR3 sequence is CASSLGLPNTGELFF. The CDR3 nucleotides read TGTGCCAGCAGTCTGGGCCTTCCGAACACCGGGGAGCTGTTTTTT.

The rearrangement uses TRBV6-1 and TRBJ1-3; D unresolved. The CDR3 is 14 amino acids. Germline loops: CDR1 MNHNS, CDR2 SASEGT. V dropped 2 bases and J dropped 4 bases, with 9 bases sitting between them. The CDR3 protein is CASSEIVPGNTIYF. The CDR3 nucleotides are TGTGCCAGCAGTGAAATCGTCCCCGGAAACACCATATATTTT.

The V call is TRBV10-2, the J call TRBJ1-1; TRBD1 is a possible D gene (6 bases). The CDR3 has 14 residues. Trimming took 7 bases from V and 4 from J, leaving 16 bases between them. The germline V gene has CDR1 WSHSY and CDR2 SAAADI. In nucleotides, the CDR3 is TGCGCCAGCATGAGAATCACAGGGATCACTGAAGCTTTCTTT. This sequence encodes CASMRITGITEAFF.

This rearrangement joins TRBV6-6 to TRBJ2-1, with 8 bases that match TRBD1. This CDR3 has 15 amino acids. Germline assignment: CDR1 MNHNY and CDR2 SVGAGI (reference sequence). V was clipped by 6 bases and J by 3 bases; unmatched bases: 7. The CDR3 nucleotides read TGTGCCAGCAGCCTTAGACAGGGGATCTACAATGAGCAGTTCTTC. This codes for CASSLRQGIYNEQFF.

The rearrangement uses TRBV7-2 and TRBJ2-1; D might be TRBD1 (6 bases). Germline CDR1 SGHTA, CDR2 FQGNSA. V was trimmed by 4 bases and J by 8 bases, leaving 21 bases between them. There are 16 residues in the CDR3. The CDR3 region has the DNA TGTGCCAGCAGCTCGACACAGGGATTGGGCCGGGATGAGCAGTTCTTC. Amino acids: CASSSTQGLGRDEQFF.

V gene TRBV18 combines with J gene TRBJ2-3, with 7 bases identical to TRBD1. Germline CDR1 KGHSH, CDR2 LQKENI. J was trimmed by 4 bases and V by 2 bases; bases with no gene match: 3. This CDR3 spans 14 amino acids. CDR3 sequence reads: CASSPRGQSDTQYF. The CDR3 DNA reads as TGTGCCAGCTCACCAAGGGGGCAGTCAGATACGCAGTATTTT.

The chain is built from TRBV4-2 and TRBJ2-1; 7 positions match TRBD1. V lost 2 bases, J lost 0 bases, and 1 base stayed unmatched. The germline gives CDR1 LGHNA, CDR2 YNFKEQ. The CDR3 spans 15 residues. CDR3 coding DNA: TGTGCCAGCAGCCAAACAGGGGTCTCCTACAATGAGCAGTTCTTC. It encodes CASSQTGVSYNEQFF.